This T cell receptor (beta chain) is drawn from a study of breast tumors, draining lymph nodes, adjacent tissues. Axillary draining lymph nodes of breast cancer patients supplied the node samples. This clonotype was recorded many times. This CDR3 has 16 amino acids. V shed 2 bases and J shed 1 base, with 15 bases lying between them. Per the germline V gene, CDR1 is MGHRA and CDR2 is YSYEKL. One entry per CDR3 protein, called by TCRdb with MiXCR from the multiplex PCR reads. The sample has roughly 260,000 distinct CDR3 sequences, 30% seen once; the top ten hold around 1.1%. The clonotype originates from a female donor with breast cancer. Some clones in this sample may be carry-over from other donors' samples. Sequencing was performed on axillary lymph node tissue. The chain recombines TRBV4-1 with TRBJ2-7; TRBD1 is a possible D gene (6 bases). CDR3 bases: TGCGCCAGCAGCCAATGGCCTCCAAGGGGGTCCTACGAGCAGTACTTC. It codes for CASSQWPPRGSYEQYF.